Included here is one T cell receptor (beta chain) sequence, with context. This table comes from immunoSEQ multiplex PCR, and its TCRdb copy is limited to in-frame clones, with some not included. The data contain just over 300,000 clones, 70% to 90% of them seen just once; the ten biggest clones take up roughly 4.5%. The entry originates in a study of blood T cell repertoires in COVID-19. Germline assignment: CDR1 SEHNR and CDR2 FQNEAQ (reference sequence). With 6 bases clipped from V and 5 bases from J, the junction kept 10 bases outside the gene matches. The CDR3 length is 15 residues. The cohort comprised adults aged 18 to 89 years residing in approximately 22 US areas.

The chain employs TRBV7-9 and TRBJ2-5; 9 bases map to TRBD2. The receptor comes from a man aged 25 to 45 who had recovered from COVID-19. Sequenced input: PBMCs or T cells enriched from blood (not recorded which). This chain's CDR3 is CASRLREGPWETQYF. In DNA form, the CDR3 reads TGTGCCAGCAGATTGCGGGAGGGCCCATGGGAGACCCAGTACTTC.